This T cell receptor (beta chain) appears in the sequencing data of a study of cytomegalovirus exposure and HLA in healthy donors. Overall study context: Caucasian-associated ancestry cluster membership applied to less than 85% of about 370 genotyped donors.

A few counts support this clone. Antigen specificity is unknown. Regarding donors, all were healthy bone marrow donors. Whole-study findings and limits: An apparent linkage of common viral pathogens to several of the most significant clusters emerged in a later analysis.

This PCR relied on a set of 60 Vbeta primers and 13 Jbeta primers. Measured with immunoSEQ multiplex PCR; TCRdb has only the in-frame clones, and not every one. The sample records about 180,000 clones, around 82% being singletons. Sequencing was performed on PBMCs. This receptor was taken from a man in his 60s in good health and CMV-seronegative.

In DNA form, the CDR3 reads TGCGCCAGCAGCTTGACAACACCTAACACTGAAGCTTTCTTT. Its protein product is CASSLTTPNTEAFF. The chain combines TRBV5-1 with TRBJ1-1; no definite D call. The CDR3 has 14 residues. Trimming shortened V by 1 base and J by 2 bases, and 9 bases separated the two germline ends. Germline V gene lookup returns CDR1 SGHRS and CDR2 YFSETQ.